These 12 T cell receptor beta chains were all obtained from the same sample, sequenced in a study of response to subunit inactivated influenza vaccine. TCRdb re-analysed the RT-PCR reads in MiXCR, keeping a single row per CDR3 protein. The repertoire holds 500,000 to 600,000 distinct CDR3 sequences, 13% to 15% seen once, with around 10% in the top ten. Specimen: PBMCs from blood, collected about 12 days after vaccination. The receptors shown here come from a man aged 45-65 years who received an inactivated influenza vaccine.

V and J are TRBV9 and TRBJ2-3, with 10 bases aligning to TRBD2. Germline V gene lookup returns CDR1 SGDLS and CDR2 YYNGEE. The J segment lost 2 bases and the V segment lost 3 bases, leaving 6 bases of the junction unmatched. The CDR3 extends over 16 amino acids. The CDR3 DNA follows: TGTGCCAGCAGCGCTGGGACTAGCGCCTTCACAGATACGCAGTATTTT. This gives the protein CASSAGTSAFTDTQYF.

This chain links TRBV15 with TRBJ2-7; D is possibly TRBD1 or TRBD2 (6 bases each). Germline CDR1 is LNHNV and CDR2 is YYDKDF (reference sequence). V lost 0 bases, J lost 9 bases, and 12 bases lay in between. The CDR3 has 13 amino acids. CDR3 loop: CATSRDLGGGQYF. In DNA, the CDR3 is TGTGCCACCAGCAGAGATCTCGGAGGGGGGCAGTACTTC.

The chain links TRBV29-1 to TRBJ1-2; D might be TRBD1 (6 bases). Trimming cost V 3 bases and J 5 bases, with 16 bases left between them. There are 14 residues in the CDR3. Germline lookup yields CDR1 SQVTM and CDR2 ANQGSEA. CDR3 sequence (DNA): TGCAGCGTTGAGGGGACCGGGACACCTTATGGCTACACCTTC. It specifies CSVEGTGTPYGYTF.

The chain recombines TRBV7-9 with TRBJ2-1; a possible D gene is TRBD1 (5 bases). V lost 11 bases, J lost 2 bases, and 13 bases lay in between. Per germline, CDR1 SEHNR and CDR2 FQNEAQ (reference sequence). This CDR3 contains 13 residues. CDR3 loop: CAGAGWPYNEQFF. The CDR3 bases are TGTGCCGGGGCCGGGTGGCCCTACAATGAGCAGTTCTTC.

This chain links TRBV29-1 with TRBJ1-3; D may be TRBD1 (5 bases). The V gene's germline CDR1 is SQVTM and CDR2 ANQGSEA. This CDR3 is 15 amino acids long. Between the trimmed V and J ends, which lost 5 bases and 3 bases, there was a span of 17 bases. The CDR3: CSVNEPGKYGNTIYF. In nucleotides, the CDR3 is TGCAGCGTTAACGAGCCAGGGAAATATGGAAACACCATATATTTT.

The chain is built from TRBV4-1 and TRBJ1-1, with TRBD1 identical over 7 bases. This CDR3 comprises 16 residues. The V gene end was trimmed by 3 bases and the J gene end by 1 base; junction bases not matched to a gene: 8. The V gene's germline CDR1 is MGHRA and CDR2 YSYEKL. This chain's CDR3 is CASSHPGGQKNTEAFF. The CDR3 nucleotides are TGCGCCAGCAGCCATCCCGGGGGACAGAAGAACACTGAAGCTTTCTTT.

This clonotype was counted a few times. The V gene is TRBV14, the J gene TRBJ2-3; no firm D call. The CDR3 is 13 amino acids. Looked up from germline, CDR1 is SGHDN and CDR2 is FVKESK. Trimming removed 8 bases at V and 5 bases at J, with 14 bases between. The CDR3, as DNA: TGTGCCAGCCAAGACGAGGTGCAAGATACGCAGTATTTT. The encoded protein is CASQDEVQDTQYF.

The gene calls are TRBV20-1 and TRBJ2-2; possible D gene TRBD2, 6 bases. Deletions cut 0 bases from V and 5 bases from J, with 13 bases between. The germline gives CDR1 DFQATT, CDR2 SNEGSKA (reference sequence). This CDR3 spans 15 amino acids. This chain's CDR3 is CSARDLAGGTGELFF. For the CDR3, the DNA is TGCAGTGCTAGAGATCTGGCTGGAGGGACCGGGGAGCTGTTTTTT.

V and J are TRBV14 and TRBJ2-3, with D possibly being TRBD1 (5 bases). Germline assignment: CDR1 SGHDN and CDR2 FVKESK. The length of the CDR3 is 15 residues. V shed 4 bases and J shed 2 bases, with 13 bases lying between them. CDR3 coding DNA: TGTGCCAGCAGCCTCTTCACGGACAACACAGATACGCAGTATTTT. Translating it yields CASSLFTDNTDTQYF.

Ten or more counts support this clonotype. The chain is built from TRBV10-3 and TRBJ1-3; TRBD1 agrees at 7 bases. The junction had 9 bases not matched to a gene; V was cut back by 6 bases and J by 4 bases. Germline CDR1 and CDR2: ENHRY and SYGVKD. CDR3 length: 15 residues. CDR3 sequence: CAISPQGSTGNTIYF. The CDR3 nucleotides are TGTGCCATCAGCCCACAGGGGAGTACCGGAAACACCATATATTTT.

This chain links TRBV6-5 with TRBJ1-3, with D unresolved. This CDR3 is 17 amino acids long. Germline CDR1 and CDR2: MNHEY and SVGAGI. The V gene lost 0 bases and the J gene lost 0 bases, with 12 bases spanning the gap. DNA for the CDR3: TGTGCCAGCAGTTACTCGAAACGGAGACACTCTGGAAACACCATATATTTT. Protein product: CASSYSKRRHSGNTIYF.

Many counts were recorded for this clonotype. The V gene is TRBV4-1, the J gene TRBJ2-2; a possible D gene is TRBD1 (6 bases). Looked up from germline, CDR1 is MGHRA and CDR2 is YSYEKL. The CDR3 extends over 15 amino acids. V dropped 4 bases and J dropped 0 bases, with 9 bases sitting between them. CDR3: CASSRGHPNTGELFF. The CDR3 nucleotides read TGCGCCAGCAGCCGGGGACATCCGAACACCGGGGAGCTGTTTTTT.